This TCR beta chain was observed in a study of identical twins. This clonotype was observed a few times. CDR1 SQVTM and CDR2 ANQGSEA come from the germline V gene. Trimming cost V 2 bases and J 0 bases, with 5 bases left between them. The CDR3 is 13 amino acids. TCRdb reprocessed the 5' RACE reads via MiXCR and lists one record per CDR3 protein. The data contain 600,000 to 800,000 distinct CDR3 sequences, 21% of them singletons. In addition, the sample was reused for a study of T cells expressing NK-cell markers.

Sequenced material: PBMCs. The chain is built from TRBV29-1 and TRBJ2-1; D not resolved. The TCR was taken from a woman between 18 and 29 years old in good health. The CDR3 loop is CSVERGSYNEQFF. In DNA, the CDR3 is TGCAGCGTTGAACGCGGCTCCTACAATGAGCAGTTCTTC.